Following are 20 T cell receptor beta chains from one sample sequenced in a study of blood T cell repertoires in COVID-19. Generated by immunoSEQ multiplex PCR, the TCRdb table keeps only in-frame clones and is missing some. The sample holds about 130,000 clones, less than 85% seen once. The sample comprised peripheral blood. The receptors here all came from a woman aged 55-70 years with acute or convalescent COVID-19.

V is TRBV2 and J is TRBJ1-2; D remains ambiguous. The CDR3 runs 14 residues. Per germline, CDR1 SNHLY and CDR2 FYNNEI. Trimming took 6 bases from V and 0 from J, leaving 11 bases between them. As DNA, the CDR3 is TGTGCCAGCAGGCGGGCCTCAGCTAACTATGGCTACACCTTC. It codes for CASRRASANYGYTF.

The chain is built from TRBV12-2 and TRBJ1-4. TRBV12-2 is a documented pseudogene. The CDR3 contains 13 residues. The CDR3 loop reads CASRPGWKEKLFF. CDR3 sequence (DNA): TGTGCAAGTCGCCCGGGATGGAAGGAAAAACTGTTTTTT.

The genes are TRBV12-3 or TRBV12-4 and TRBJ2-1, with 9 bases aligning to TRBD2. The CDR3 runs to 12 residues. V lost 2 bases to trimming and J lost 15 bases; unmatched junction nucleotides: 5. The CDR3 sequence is CASSLIAGVGFF. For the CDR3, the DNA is TGTGCCAGCAGTTTAATAGCGGGGGTGGGGTTCTTC.

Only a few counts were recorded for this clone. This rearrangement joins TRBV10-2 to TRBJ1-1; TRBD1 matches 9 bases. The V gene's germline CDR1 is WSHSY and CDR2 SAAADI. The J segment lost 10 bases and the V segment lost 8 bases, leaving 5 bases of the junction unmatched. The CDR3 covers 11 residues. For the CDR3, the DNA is TGCGCCAGCTCTATGACAGGGGGAGCTTTCTTT. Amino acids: CASSMTGGAFF.

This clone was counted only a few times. DNA for the CDR3: TGTGCCTGGAGTGCGGGGGGGTCCTACAATGAGCAGTTCTTC. Its translation is CAWSAGGSYNEQFF. The chain links TRBV30 to TRBJ2-1; 8 nucleotides align to TRBD2. This CDR3 has 14 amino acids. Germline loops: CDR1 GTSNPN, CDR2 SVGIG (reference sequence). Losses at the gene ends were 1 base for V and 1 base for J; bases not matched to a gene: 0.

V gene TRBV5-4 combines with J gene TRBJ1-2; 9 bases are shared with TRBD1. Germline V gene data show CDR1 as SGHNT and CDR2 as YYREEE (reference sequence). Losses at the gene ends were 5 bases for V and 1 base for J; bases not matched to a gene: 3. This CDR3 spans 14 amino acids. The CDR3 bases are TGTGCCAGCAGGACGGGACAGGGTAACTATGGCTACACCTTC. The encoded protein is CASRTGQGNYGYTF.

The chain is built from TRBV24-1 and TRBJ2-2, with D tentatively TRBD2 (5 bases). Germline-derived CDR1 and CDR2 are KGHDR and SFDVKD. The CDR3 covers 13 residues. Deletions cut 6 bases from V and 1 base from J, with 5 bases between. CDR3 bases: TGTGCCACCAGTCGGGAGAACACCGGGGAGCTGTTTTTT. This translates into CATSRENTGELFF.

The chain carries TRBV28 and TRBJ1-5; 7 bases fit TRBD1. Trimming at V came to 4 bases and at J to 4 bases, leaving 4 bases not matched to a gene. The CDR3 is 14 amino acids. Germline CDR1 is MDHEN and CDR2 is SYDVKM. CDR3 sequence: CASSWTGANQPQHF. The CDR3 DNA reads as TGTGCCAGCAGTTGGACAGGCGCGAATCAGCCCCAGCATTTT.

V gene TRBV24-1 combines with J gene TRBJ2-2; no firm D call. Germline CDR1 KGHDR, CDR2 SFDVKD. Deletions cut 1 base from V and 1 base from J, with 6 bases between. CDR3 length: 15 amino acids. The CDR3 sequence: CATSDFRQNTGELFF. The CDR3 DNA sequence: TGTGCCACCAGTGATTTCCGACAGAACACCGGGGAGCTGTTTTTT.

The CDR3 bases are TGTGCCAGCAGTTACCAGGGAGGCCGAGGGACTGAAGCTTTCTTT. This translates into CASSYQGGRGTEAFF. The rearrangement uses TRBV6-6 and TRBJ1-1; TRBD1 is a possible D gene (5 bases). The ends were cut back, 2 bases at V and 5 bases at J, with 15 bases in the middle. The CDR3 runs 15 residues. CDR1 is MNHNY, CDR2 SVGAGI, per germline (reference sequence).

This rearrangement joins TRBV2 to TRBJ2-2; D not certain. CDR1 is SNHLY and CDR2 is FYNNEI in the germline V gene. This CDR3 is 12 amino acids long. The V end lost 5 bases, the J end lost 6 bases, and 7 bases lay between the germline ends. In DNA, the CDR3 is TGTGCCAGCAGTCCTCAGTCCGGGGAGCTGTTTTTT. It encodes CASSPQSGELFF.

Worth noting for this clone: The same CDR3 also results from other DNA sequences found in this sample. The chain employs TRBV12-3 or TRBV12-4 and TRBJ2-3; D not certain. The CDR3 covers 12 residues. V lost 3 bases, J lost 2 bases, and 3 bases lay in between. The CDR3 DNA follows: TGTGCCAGCAGTTTCTACACAGATACGCAGTATTTT. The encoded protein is CASSFYTDTQYF.

The CDR3 coding sequence is TGTGCCTGGAGTTCGGGGGGCTCAGTTCAGCCCCAGCATTTT. Translation gives CAWSSGGSVQPQHF. The chain is built from TRBV30 and TRBJ1-5, with D possibly TRBD1 on 6 matching bases. V was cut by 2 bases and J by 6 bases, with 14 bases left in between. The CDR3 is 14 residues long. The germline gives CDR1 GTSNPN, CDR2 SVGIG (reference sequence).

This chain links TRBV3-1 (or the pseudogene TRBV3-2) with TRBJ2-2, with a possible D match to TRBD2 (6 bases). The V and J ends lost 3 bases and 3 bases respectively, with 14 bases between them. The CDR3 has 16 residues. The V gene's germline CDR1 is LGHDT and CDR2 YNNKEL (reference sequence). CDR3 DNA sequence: TGTGCCAGCAGCCAGAACCGGGCGGGGTACACCGGGGAGCTGTTTTTT. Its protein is CASSQNRAGYTGELFF.

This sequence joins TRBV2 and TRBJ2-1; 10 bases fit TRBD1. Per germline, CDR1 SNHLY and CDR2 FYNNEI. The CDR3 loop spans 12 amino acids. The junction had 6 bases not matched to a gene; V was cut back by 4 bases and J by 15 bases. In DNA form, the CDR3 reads TGTGCCAGCAGTGCGGGACAGGGGCCGGGGTTCTTC. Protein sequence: CASSAGQGPGFF.

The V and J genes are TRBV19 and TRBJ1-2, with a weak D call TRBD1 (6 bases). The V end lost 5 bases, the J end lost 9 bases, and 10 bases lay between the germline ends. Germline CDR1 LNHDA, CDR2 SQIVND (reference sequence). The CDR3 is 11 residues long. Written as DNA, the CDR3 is TGTGCCAGTAGTTTCGACAGGAGCTACACCTTC. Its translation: CASSFDRSYTF.

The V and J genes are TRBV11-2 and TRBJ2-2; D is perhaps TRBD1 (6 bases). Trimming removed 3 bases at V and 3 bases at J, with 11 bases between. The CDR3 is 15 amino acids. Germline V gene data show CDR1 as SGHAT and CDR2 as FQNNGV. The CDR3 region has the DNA TGTGCCAGCAGCTTTACCGACAGGTACACCGGGGAGCTGTTTTTT. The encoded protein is CASSFTDRYTGELFF.

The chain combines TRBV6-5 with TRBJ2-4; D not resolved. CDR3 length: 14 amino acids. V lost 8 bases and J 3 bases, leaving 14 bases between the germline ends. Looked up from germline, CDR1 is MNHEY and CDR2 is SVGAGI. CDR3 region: CASSIGYVKNIQYF. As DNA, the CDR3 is TGTGCCAGCTCTATTGGTTACGTCAAAAACATTCAGTACTTC.

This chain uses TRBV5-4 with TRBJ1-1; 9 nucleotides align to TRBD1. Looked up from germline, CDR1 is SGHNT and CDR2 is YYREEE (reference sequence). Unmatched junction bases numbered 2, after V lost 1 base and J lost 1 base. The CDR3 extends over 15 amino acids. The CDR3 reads CASSLKGQGNTEAFF. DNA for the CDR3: TGTGCCAGCAGCTTGAAGGGACAGGGGAACACTGAAGCTTTCTTT.

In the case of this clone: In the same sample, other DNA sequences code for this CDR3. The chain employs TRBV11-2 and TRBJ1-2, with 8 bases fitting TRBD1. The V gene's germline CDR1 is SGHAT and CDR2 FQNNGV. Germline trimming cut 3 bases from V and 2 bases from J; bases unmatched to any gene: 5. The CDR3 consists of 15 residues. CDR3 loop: CASSFTGGWNYGYTF. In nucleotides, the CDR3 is TGTGCCAGCAGCTTTACAGGGGGTTGGAACTATGGCTACACCTTC.